This T cell receptor (beta chain) came from a study of PD-1 blockade in classical Hodgkin lymphoma. Notes on the study in general: Unlike CD8+ TCR diversity, which did not rise significantly by C4D1, CD4+ TCR diversity did.

Time point: cycle 4 day 1 (C4D1), after about 6 weeks of nivolumab. Following autologous stem cell transplantation, relapse occurred in every patient, and exposure to brentuximab vedotin varied. CDR3 length: 13 amino acids. Per germline, CDR1 SGHRS and CDR2 YFSETQ. V was pared by 4 bases and J by 5 bases, with 12 bases between. The assay was immunoSEQ multiplex PCR, and TCRdb's table has in-frame clones only and misses some. This sample has around 93,000 clones; about 77% occur once, and the top ten carry about 9%. This clone has a handful of counts. The antigen is not known. The sequence came from a human donor with classical Hodgkin lymphoma. Sequenced here: peripheral blood mononuclear cells (PBMCs), sampled before the fourth cycle of nivolumab. This rearrangement joins TRBV5-1 to TRBJ1-1; D gene uncertain. CDR3 coding DNA: TGCGCCAGCAGCCGGGTGTCTTCGACTGAAGCTTTCTTT. It yields the protein CASSRVSSTEAFF.